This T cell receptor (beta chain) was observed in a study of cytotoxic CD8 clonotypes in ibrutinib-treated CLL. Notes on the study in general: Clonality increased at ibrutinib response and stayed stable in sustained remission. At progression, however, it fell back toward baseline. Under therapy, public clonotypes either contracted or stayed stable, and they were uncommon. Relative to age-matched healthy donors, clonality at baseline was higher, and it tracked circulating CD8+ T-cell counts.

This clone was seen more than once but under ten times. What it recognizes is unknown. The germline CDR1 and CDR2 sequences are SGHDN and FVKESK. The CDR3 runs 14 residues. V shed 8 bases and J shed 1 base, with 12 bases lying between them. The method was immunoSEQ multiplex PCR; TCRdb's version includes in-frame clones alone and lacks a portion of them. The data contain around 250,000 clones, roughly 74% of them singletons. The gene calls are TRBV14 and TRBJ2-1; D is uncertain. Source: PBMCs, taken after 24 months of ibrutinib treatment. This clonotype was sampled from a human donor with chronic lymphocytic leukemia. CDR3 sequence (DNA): TGTGCCAGCTCCCTACCGCAATCCTACAATGAGCAGTTCTTC. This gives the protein CASSLPQSYNEQFF. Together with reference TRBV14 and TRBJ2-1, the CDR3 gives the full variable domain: EAGVTQFPSHSVIEKGQTVTLRCDPISGHDNLYWYRRVMGKEIKFLLHFVKESKQDESGMPNNRFLAERTGGTYSTLKVQPAELEDSGVYFCASSLPQSYNEQFFGPGTRLTVL.